Ten or more counts support the clone carrying this T cell receptor beta chain. This sample was taken from a study of T cell responses to AZD1222 COVID-19 vaccine. The table came from immunoSEQ multiplex PCR; TCRdb's copy has only in-frame clones and leaves some out. The sample carries fewer than 120,000 clones, about 87% recorded once. Germline-derived CDR1 and CDR2 are MNHEY and SMNVEV (reference sequence). The trim removed 5 bases at V and 6 bases at J, leaving 11 bases unmatched. The CDR3 loop spans 16 amino acids. The V gene is TRBV27, the J gene TRBJ1-1; 11 bases fit TRBD1. Specimen: peripheral blood, collected 28 days after the second AZD1222 dose. This sequence originates from an adult who received the AZD1222 COVID-19 vaccine. The DNA of the CDR3 is TGTGCCAGCAGTCCCGTGGACAGGGGGCTCTTGGCTGAAGCTTTCTTT. It specifies CASSPVDRGLLAEAFF.